This T cell receptor beta chain came from a study of cytomegalovirus exposure and HLA in healthy donors. It was with 60 Vbeta and 13 Jbeta primers that the PCR ran. Sequenced by immunoSEQ multiplex PCR; TCRdb stores in-frame clones only, minus some. The data show 200,000 to 250,000 clones, more than 60% seen once. As regards this clone: Its antigen is not known.

The V end was cut by 0 bases, the J end by 3 bases, with 13 bases between. Germline V CDR1 and CDR2: SGHDT, YYEEEE. The CDR3 contains 16 residues. Notes on the study in general: Analyzed later, association rates of TCRs varied across HLA loci, with DRB1 most and HLA-C fewest. Sequencing likely generated an artifact that appeared as a cluster of highly shared sequence variants.

The sequence was obtained from a woman in her twenties or thirties in good health and CMV-seronegative. This sequence joins TRBV5-6 and TRBJ2-1; TRBD2 might be the D (7 bases). Sequenced: PBMCs. The CDR3 protein is CASSLGFGGLYNEQFF. For the CDR3, the DNA is TGTGCCAGCAGCTTGGGATTCGGGGGGCTCTACAATGAGCAGTTCTTC.